The TCR beta chain described here comes from a study of blood T cell repertoires in COVID-19. V lost 7 bases, J lost 4 bases, and 13 bases lay in between. This CDR3 is built from 13 residues. Clinical histories supplied by participants themselves formed the basis of cohort assignment. Among Cohort 3 donors, those recovered had two negative PCRs, clearance, or symptom resolution. Produced via immunoSEQ multiplex PCR; TCRdb's table is partial and in-frame only. The sample has fewer than 400,000 clones, roughly 86% seen once; the top ten hold less than 2%. The sample comprised PBMCs or T cells enriched from blood (not recorded which). This chain joins TRBV12-3 or TRBV12-4 and TRBJ1-2; a possible D gene is TRBD1 (6 bases). The TCR comes from a woman in her twenties or thirties who had recovered from COVID-19. The CDR3, as DNA: TGTGCCAGCAAACCCCAGGGGCCCTATGGCTACACCTTC. Its translation: CASKPQGPYGYTF.